Below are 18 T cell receptor beta chains sequenced from a single sample in a study of shared clonotypes between healthy human individuals (TCRdb year 2020). Library construction relied on the immunoSEQ multiplex PCR assay. TCRdb limited this immuneACCESS table to in-frame rearrangements with V and J called. A share of clones is missing; checked studies link under half to unresolved V genes, and the rest is unexplained. For this sample the table gives over a million clones, of which nearly 99% were detected only once. Of the sample, 0.4% to 0.45% falls within the top ten clones. Sequences were obtained from naive CD4+ T cells sorted from blood. Reading the label with the study, this specimen's cell subset or site is: CD45RA+ positively selected. These TCRs come from a man younger than 45 in good health.

The gene calls are TRBV29-1 and TRBJ2-5; 9 bases agree with TRBD1. Germline CDR1 and CDR2: SQVTM and ANQGSEA. This CDR3 is 16 amino acids long. Losses at the gene ends were 3 bases for V and 6 bases for J; bases not matched to a gene: 14. CDR3 sequence (DNA): TGCAGCGTTGACGTTTCCCGGACAGGGGTGATGAAGACCCAGTACTTC. It specifies CSVDVSRTGVMKTQYF. The full variable domain, with the rest looked up from reference TRBV29-1 and TRBJ2-5, is SAVISQKPSRDICQRGTSLTIQCQVDSQVTMMFWYRQQPGQSLTLIATANQGSEATYESGFVIDKFPISRPNLTFSTLTVSNMSPEDSSIYLCSVDVSRTGVMKTQYFGPGTRLLVL.

The rearrangement uses TRBV7-2 and TRBJ2-5; D might be TRBD1 (8 bases). This CDR3 region has 14 residues. Germline CDR1 is SGHTA and CDR2 is FQGNSA. The ends were cut back, 0 bases at V and 6 bases at J, with 11 bases in the middle. The CDR3, as DNA: TGTGCCAGCAGCTTAGCACAGGGGGGGAAGACCCAGTACTTC. It is translated as CASSLAQGGKTQYF.

The rearrangement joins TRBV19 to TRBJ2-5; no clear D. The CDR3 contains 14 residues. Germline values: CDR1 LNHDA, CDR2 SQIVND (reference sequence). Deletions cut 1 base from V and 5 bases from J, with 11 bases between. DNA of the CDR3: TGTGCCAGTAGTATAGTTTACAGCCGGGAGACCCAGTACTTC. It encodes CASSIVYSRETQYF.

The chain joins TRBV27 to TRBJ2-2; D remains ambiguous. The CDR3 has 14 amino acids. V was trimmed by 7 bases and J by 4 bases, leaving 13 bases between them. CDR1 is MNHEY, CDR2 SMNVEV, per germline (reference sequence). CDR3 residues: CASNSDFSTGELFF. CDR3 DNA: TGTGCCAGCAATTCGGATTTTAGCACCGGGGAGCTGTTTTTT.

This clone occurred once. The chain combines TRBV5-1 with TRBJ2-3, with D hard to call. CDR1 SGHRS and CDR2 YFSETQ come from the germline V gene. The V gene lost 4 bases and the J gene lost 3 bases, with 15 bases spanning the gap. This CDR3 spans 15 amino acids. CDR3 DNA sequence: TGCGCCAGCAGCCCGGAACCTGAACCGACAGATACGCAGTATTTT. Protein: CASSPEPEPTDTQYF.

On this clone: In the same sample, other DNA sequences code for this CDR3. The chain couples TRBV7-9 to TRBJ1-5; 8 positions match TRBD1. V dropped 1 base and J dropped 7; count of bases not matched to a gene: 6. CDR1 and CDR2 from the germline V gene are SEHNR and FQNEAQ (reference sequence). The CDR3 consists of 15 residues. This chain's CDR3 is CASSLGQGARQPQHF. The CDR3 nucleotides are TGTGCCAGCAGCTTAGGGCAGGGGGCACGCCAGCCCCAGCATTTT.

This sequence joins TRBV7-8 and TRBJ2-1; 9 bases line up with TRBD2. Germline V gene lookup returns CDR1 SGHVS and CDR2 FQNEAQ. J was trimmed by 3 bases and V by 5 bases; bases with no gene match: 5. CDR3 length: 15 amino acids. In DNA, the CDR3 is TGTGCCAGCAGCCCACTAGCGGGTCTCTACAATGAGCAGTTCTTC. Residues: CASSPLAGLYNEQFF.

Details on this clone: This CDR3 is also generated by other DNA sequences in the sample. This chain links TRBV9 with TRBJ2-1; 14 nucleotides line up with TRBD2. Trimming removed 2 bases from V and 8 bases from J; junction bases left unmatched: 3. There are 15 residues in the CDR3. CDR1 SGDLS and CDR2 YYNGEE come from the germline V gene. The DNA for the CDR3 is TGTGCCAGCAGCGTGGGACTAGCGGGAGTCTATGAGCAGTTCTTC. Translated: CASSVGLAGVYEQFF.

V and J are TRBV27 and TRBJ2-1; 8 nucleotides line up with TRBD2. Looked up from germline, CDR1 is MNHEY and CDR2 is SMNVEV (reference sequence). This CDR3 has 18 amino acids. V shed 0 bases and J 7 bases; nucleotides not matched to a gene: 14. DNA of the CDR3: TGTGCCAGCAGTTTATCGTCTCGAAGACTAGCGAGAAGAAATGAGCAGTTCTTC. This translates into CASSLSSRRLARRNEQFF.

The gene calls are TRBV5-4 and TRBJ2-7; no reliable D call. Germline V lookup: CDR1 SGHNT, CDR2 YYREEE (reference sequence). With 0 bases removed from V and 6 bases from J, the gap between germline ends came to 16 bases. CDR3 length: 15 amino acids. The CDR3 DNA reads as TGTGCCAGCAGCTTGGAGGAACTGGGTCTGGCCGAGCAGTACTTC. It codes for CASSLEELGLAEQYF.

The chain couples TRBV19 to TRBJ1-3; the D gene is possibly TRBD1 (5 bases). Looked up from germline, CDR1 is LNHDA and CDR2 is SQIVND (reference sequence). The CDR3 consists of 19 residues. Trimming left V 5 bases short and J 3 bases short, with 26 bases between. The CDR3 spells CASSRATIPTGTDGNTIYF. DNA of the CDR3: TGTGCCAGTAGTCGCGCCACAATACCCACCGGGACGGATGGAAACACCATATATTTT. The full variable domain, its missing parts supplied by reference TRBV19 and TRBJ1-3, is DGGITQSPKYLFRKEGQNVTLSCEQNLNHDAMYWYRQDPGQGLRLIYYSQIVNDFQKGDIAEGYSVSREKKESFPLTVTSAQKNPTAFYLCASSRATIPTGTDGNTIYFGEGSWLTVV.

The chain employs TRBV18 and TRBJ2-7; TRBD1 is a possible D gene (5 bases). The CDR3 is 15 amino acids. The V end was cut by 2 bases, the J end by 0 bases, with 11 bases between. CDR1 and CDR2 (germline): KGHSH, LQKENI. CDR3 nucleotides: TGTGCCAGCTCACCAGCCAGGGTGAGCTCCTACGAGCAGTACTTC. Its translation is CASSPARVSSYEQYF.

This chain links TRBV9 with TRBJ1-1; no clear D gene. Germline CDR1 SGDLS, CDR2 YYNGEE. V lost 1 base to trimming and J lost 4 bases, with 11 bases between them. This CDR3 spans 14 amino acids. The CDR3 region has the DNA TGTGCCAGCAGCGTAAATACGGTGCCCACTGAAGCTTTCTTT. Protein: CASSVNTVPTEAFF.

The chain couples TRBV9 to TRBJ1-2; 8 positions match TRBD1. Germline values: CDR1 SGDLS, CDR2 YYNGEE. J gave up 6 bases and V 4 bases, and 5 bases lay outside the gene matches. The CDR3 extends over 13 amino acids. The CDR3 coding sequence is TGTGCCAGCAGCCCCAGGACAGGGAATGGCTACACCTTC. This encodes CASSPRTGNGYTF. Looking up the rest from reference TRBV9 and TRBJ1-2 gives the full variable domain: DSGVTQTPKHLITATGQRVTLRCSPRSGDLSVYWYQQSLDQGLQFLIQYYNGEERAKGNILERFSAQQFPDLHSELNLSSLELGDSALYFCASSPRTGNGYTFGSGTRLTVV.

The chain couples TRBV9 to TRBJ2-2, with a tentative D call TRBD2 (5 bases). The germline V and J ends were trimmed by 3 bases and 2 bases, with 17 bases remaining between them. CDR1 and CDR2 (germline): SGDLS, YYNGEE. The CDR3 is made up of 17 amino acids. CDR3 DNA: TGTGCCAGCAGCGATCGTAACCCCGGGGTAAACACCGGGGAGCTGTTTTTT. Translation: CASSDRNPGVNTGELFF. The variable domain in full, completed from reference TRBV9 and TRBJ2-2, reads DSGVTQTPKHLITATGQRVTLRCSPRSGDLSVYWYQQSLDQGLQFLIQYYNGEERAKGNILERFSAQQFPDLHSELNLSSLELGDSALYFCASSDRNPGVNTGELFFGEGSRLTVL.

CDR3 residues: CASSDVRGTDTQYF. The CDR3 DNA sequence: TGTGCCAGCAGTGATGTCAGGGGCACAGATACGCAGTATTTT. This rearrangement joins TRBV25-1 to TRBJ2-3; D may be TRBD1 (5 bases). Per germline, CDR1 MGHDK and CDR2 SYGVNS. Trimming took 3 bases from V and 1 from J, leaving 8 bases between them. CDR3 length equals 14 residues.

The chain links TRBV29-1 to TRBJ1-1, with a possible D match to TRBD1 (6 bases). Trimming shortened V by 7 bases and J by 2 bases, and 17 bases separated the two germline ends. The germline gives CDR1 SQVTM, CDR2 ANQGSEA. This CDR3 has 14 residues. The CDR3 DNA follows: TGCAGCGGGAGATCGGGACAACTCAACACTGAAGCTTTCTTT. Protein product: CSGRSGQLNTEAFF.

The gene calls are TRBV18 and TRBJ2-5; possibly TRBD1 for D (5 bases). Germline V gene data show CDR1 as KGHSH and CDR2 as LQKENI. There are 13 residues in the CDR3. Trimming pared 6 bases from V and 0 bases from J, leaving 8 bases between. The CDR3 coding sequence is TGTGCCAGCTCCCGACAGTACCAAGAGACCCAGTACTTC. It encodes CASSRQYQETQYF.